This TCR beta chain is from a study of T cell responses to AZD1222 COVID-19 vaccine. V was cut by 1 base and J by 6 bases, with 12 bases left in between. Per the germline V gene, CDR1 is MNHEY and CDR2 is SVGEGT. The CDR3 spans 14 residues. Clones were read by immunoSEQ multiplex PCR, and TCRdb kept only the in-frame ones, dropping some. This table has about 100,000 clones, around 90% appearing once. This receptor was identified in an adult in good health. Sequences were derived from peripheral blood, sampled on day 0 of AZD1222 vaccination. The V gene is TRBV6-2 or TRBV6-3, the J gene TRBJ1-1, with a tentative D call TRBD1 (6 bases). CDR3 bases: TGTGCCAGCAGTTACTGGGGGCTCTCCCCTGAAGCTTTCTTT. Translated, it gives CASSYWGLSPEAFF.